Each of the 9 T cell receptor beta chains below was sequenced from the same sample in a study of early T cells in non-severe SARS-CoV-2 infection. TCRdb called the 5' RACE reads again in MiXCR, with one record for every CDR3 protein. This sample has about 52,000 distinct CDR3 sequences, with approximately 11% found just once. The sample was whole blood. The receptors come from an adult who was a healthcare worker with PCR-confirmed SARS-CoV-2 infection or an uninfected control (not recorded which).

This clonotype was recorded at least ten times. The rearrangement links TRBV20-1 to TRBJ2-1; 7 nucleotides agree with TRBD1. Germline-derived CDR1 and CDR2 are DFQATT and SNEGSKA (reference sequence). This CDR3 has 18 amino acids. The J segment lost 0 bases and the V segment lost 2 bases, leaving 13 bases of the junction unmatched. CDR3 protein: CSARNPSVGGSSYNEQFF. The DNA of the CDR3 is TGCAGTGCTAGAAACCCTTCCGTAGGGGGCAGCTCCTACAATGAGCAGTTCTTC.

This chain uses TRBV20-1 with TRBJ2-2; maybe TRBD1 (6 bases). With 4 bases removed from V and 0 bases from J, the gap between germline ends came to 6 bases. Germline CDR1 DFQATT, CDR2 SNEGSKA (reference sequence). This CDR3 contains 13 residues. CDR3 sequence (DNA): TGCAGTGCTACAGGGGCGAACACCGGGGAGCTGTTTTTT. It yields the protein CSATGANTGELFF.

This clonotype was picked up many times. The rearrangement joins TRBV7-2 to TRBJ2-5; D remains unclear. Trimming shortened V by 5 bases and J by 2 bases, and 9 bases separated the two germline ends. From germline, CDR1 is SGHTA and CDR2 FQGNSA. CDR3 length: 13 amino acids. CDR3 sequence (DNA): TGTGCCAGCAGCCCGGACCCACAAGAGACCCAGTACTTC. Protein product: CASSPDPQETQYF.

This clonotype came up many times. The gene calls are TRBV9 and TRBJ1-1, with TRBD1 matching 10 bases. V trimming: 0 bases; J trimming: 0 bases; junction bases outside the gene matches: 2. This CDR3 has 16 amino acids. Germline CDR1 and CDR2: SGDLS and YYNGEE. The CDR3 coding sequence is TGTGCCAGCAGCGTAGGACAGGGGGCTATGAACACTGAAGCTTTCTTT. It is translated as CASSVGQGAMNTEAFF.

This clonotype has ten or more counts. V gene TRBV6-6 combines with J gene TRBJ1-1, with D perhaps matching TRBD1 (6 bases). There are 18 residues in the CDR3. The ends were cut back, 0 bases at V and 0 bases at J, with 17 bases in the middle. Germline V gives CDR1 MNHNY, CDR2 SVGAGI (reference sequence). The CDR3 region has the DNA TGTGCCAGCAGTTACTCGATCGCGGACAGCTCCATGAACACTGAAGCTTTCTTT. This sequence encodes CASSYSIADSSMNTEAFF.

V and J are TRBV7-9 and TRBJ2-3, with a weak D call TRBD1 (5 bases). This CDR3 has 13 amino acids. The ends were cut back, 5 bases at V and 7 bases at J, with 13 bases in the middle. The germline V gene encodes CDR1 SEHNR and CDR2 FQNEAQ (reference sequence). CDR3 sequence: CASSLQGTHTQYF. The CDR3, as DNA: TGTGCCAGCAGCCTCCAGGGTACACATACGCAGTATTTT.

The rearrangement links TRBV7-9 to TRBJ2-1, with D perhaps matching TRBD2 (5 bases). V was shortened by 1 base and J by 10 bases, with 14 bases between the two germline ends. The germline CDR1 and CDR2 sequences are SEHNR and FQNEAQ (reference sequence). The CDR3 covers 14 residues. The CDR3 here is CASSLGGHSKEQFF. The CDR3 DNA reads as TGTGCCAGCAGCTTAGGAGGGCACAGCAAAGAGCAGTTCTTC.

This clonotype was seen ten or more times. The chain has TRBV7-2 and TRBJ2-1, with TRBD1 as a possible D gene (5 bases). V gave up 5 bases and J gave up 6 bases, with 17 bases separating them. CDR1 and CDR2 from the germline V gene are SGHTA and FQGNSA. The CDR3 runs 15 residues. The CDR3 loop is CASSSRQKNINEQFF. CDR3 DNA: TGTGCCAGCAGCAGCCGACAGAAAAACATCAATGAGCAGTTCTTC.

This clonotype was counted a few times. V and J are TRBV14 and TRBJ2-3, with D unclear. Trimming took 1 base from V and 0 from J, leaving 2 bases between them. CDR3 length: 13 amino acids. CDR1 SGHDN and CDR2 FVKESK come from the germline V gene. CDR3 coding DNA: TGTGCCAGCAGCCAAGTTAGCACAGATACGCAGTATTTT. It codes for CASSQVSTDTQYF.